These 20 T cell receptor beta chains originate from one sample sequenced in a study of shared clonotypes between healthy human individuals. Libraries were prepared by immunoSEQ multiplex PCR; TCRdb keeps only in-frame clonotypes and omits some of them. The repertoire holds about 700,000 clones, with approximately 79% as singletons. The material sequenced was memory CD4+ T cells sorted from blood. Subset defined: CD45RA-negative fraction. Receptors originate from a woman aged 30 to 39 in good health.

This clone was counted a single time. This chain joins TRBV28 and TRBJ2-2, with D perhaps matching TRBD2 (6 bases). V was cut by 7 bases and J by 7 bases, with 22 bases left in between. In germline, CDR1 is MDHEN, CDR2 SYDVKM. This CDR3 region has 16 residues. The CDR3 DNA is TGTGCCAGCAATAGAATCGGGACTCCAATGAGCGGGGAGCTGTTTTTT. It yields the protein CASNRIGTPMSGELFF. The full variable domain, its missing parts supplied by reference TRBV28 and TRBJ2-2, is DVKVTQSSRYLVKRTGEKVFLECVQDMDHENMFWYRQDPGLGLRLIYFSYDVKMKEKGDIPEGYSVSREKKERFSLILESASTNQTSMYLCASNRIGTPMSGELFFGEGSRLTVL.

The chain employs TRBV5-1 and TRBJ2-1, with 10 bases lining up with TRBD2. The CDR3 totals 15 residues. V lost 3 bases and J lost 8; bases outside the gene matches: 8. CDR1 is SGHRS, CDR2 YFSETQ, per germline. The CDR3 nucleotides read TGCGCCAGCAGCTCTATAGCGGGAGGAGAGTATGAGCAGTTCTTC. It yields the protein CASSSIAGGEYEQFF.

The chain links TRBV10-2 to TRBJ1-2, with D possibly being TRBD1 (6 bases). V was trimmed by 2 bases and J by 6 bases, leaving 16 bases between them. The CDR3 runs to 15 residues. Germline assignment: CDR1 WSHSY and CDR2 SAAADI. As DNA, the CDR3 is TGCGCCAGCAGTGAGACGACAGGCACGTTGGATGGCTACACCTTC. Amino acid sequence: CASSETTGTLDGYTF.

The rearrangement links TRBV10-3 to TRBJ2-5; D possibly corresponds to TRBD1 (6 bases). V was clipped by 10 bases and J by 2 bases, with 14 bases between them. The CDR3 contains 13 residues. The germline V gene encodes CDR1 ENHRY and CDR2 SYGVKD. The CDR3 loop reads CATATGSQETQYF. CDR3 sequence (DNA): TGTGCCACCGCCACAGGGTCTCAAGAGACCCAGTACTTC.

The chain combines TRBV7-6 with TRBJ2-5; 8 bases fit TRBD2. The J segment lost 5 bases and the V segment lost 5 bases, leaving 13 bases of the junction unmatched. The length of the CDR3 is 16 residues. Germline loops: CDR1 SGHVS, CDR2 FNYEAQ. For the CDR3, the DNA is TGTGCCAGCAGCCCAACGGGGGGGCCCTTTAGTGAGACCCAGTACTTC. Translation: CASSPTGGPFSETQYF.

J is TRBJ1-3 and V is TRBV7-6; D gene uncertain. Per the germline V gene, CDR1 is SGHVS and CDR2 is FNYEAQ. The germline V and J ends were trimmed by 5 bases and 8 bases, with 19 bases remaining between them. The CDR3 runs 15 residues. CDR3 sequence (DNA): TGTGCCAGCAGCCTTAATACGGCGGGATCGGACACCATATATTTT. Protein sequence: CASSLNTAGSDTIYF.

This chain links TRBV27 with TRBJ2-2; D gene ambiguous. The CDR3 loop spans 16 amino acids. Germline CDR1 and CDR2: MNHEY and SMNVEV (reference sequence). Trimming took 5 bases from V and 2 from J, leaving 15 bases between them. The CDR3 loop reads CASSPRWPLNTGELFF. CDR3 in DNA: TGTGCCAGCAGTCCCCGGTGGCCTCTAAACACCGGGGAGCTGTTTTTT.

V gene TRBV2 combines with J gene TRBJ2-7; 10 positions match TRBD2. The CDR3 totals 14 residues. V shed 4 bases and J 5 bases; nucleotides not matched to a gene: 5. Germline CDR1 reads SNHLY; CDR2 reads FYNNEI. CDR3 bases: TGTGCCAGCAGTGTGGAGCGGGAGGGGGACGAGCAGTACTTC. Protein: CASSVEREGDEQYF.

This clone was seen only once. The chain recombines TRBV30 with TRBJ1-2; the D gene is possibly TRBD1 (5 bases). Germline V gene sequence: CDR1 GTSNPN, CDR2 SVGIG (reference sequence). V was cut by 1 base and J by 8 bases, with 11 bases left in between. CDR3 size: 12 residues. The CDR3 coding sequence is TGTGCCTGGAGTGCCTGGACATCCGGCTACACCTTC. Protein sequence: CAWSAWTSGYTF.

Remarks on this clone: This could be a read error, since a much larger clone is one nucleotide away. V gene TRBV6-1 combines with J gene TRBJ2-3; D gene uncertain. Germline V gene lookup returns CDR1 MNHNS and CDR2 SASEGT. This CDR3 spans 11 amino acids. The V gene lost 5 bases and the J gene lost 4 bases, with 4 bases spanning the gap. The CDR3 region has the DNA TGTGCCAGCAGTTTTTCAGATACGCAGTATTTT. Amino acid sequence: CASSFSDTQYF.

Written as DNA, the CDR3 is TGCGCCAGCAGCTTGGGACAGGCCTGGGACATTCAGTACTTC. Protein product: CASSLGQAWDIQYF. The J gene is TRBJ2-4, the V gene TRBV5-1, with D perhaps TRBD1 (6 bases). The CDR3 has 14 amino acids. Germline CDR1 reads SGHRS; CDR2 reads YFSETQ. V was cut by 0 bases and J by 8 bases, with 12 bases left in between.

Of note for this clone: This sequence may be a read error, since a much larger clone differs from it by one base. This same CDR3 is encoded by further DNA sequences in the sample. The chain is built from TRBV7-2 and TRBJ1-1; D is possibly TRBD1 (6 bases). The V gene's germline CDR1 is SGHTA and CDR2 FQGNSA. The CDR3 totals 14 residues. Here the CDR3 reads CASSLIAGDTEAFF. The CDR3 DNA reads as TGTGCCAGCAGCTTAATTGCAGGGGACACTGAAGCTTTTTTT.

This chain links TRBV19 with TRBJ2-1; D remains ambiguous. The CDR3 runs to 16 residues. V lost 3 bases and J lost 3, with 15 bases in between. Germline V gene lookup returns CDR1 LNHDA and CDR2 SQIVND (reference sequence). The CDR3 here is CASSIGLPPLYNEQFF. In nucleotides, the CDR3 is TGTGCCAGTAGTATCGGGCTTCCCCCCCTCTACAATGAGCAGTTCTTC.

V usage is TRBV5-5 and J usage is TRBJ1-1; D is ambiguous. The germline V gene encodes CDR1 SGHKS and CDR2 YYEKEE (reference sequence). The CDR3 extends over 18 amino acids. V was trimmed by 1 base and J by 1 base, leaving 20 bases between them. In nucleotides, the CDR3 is TGTGCCAGCAGCTTGAAAGGGAGGGCTCTAACTGAGAACACTGAAGCTTTCTTT. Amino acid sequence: CASSLKGRALTENTEAFF.

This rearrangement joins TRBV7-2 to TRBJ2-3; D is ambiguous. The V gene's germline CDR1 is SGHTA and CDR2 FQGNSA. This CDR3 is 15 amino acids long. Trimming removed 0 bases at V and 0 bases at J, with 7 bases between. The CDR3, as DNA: TGTGCCAGCAGCTTAGCGACATACAGCACAGATACGCAGTATTTT. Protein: CASSLATYSTDTQYF.

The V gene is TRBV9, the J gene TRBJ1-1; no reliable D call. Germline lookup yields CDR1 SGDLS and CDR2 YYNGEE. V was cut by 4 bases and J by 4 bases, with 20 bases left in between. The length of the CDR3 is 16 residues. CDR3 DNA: TGTGCCAGCAGCTACATAGAGGAGGTTAGTGGCACTGAAGCTTTCTTT. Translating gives CASSYIEEVSGTEAFF.

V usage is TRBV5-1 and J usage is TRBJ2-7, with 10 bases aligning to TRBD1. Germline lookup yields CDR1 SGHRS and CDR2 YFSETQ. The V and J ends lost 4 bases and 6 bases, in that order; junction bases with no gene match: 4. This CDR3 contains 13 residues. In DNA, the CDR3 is TGCGCCAGCAGCGGGGACAGGGGAAGCGAGCAGTACTTC. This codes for CASSGDRGSEQYF.

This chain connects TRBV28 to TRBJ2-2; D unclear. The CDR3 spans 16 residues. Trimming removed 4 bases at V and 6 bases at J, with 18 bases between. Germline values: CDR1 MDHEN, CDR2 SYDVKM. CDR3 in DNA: TGTGCCAGCAGTTCGAAAGGGTTTTGGGTTGCCGGGGAGCTGTTTTTT. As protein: CASSSKGFWVAGELFF. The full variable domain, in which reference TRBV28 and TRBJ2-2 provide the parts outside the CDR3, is DVKVTQSSRYLVKRTGEKVFLECVQDMDHENMFWYRQDPGLGLRLIYFSYDVKMKEKGDIPEGYSVSREKKERFSLILESASTNQTSMYLCASSSKGFWVAGELFFGEGSRLTVL.

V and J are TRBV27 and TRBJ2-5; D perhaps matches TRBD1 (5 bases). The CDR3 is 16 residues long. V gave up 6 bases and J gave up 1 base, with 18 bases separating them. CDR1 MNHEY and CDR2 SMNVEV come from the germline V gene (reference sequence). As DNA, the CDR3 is TGTGCCAGCAGACCCCGCCCGACAGCATTCCAAGAGACCCAGTACTTC. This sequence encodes CASRPRPTAFQETQYF.

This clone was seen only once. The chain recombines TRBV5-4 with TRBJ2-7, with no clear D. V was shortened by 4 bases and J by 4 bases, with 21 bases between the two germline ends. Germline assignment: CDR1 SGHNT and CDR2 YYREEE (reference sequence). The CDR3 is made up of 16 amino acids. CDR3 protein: CASSRSPTTASYEQYF. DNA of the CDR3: TGTGCCAGCAGCCGGTCCCCCACAACCGCCAGTTACGAGCAGTACTTC.